The 19 T cell receptor beta chains below all came from one sample that was sequenced in a study of cytomegalovirus exposure and HLA in healthy donors. It was with 60 Vbeta and 13 Jbeta primers that the PCR ran. TCRdb's table, derived via immunoSEQ multiplex PCR, lists solely in-frame clones and lacks some. The table includes tens of thousands of clones, 82% detected once. The sequenced sample consisted of PBMCs. The receptors come from a man between 45 and 60 years old in good health and CMV-seronegative.

This clone has just a few counts. The chain recombines TRBV7-9 with TRBJ1-3; D ambiguous. Trimming removed 2 bases from V and 5 bases from J, with 10 bases in between. Germline V gene data show CDR1 as SEHNR and CDR2 as FQNEAQ (reference sequence). CDR3 size: 14 residues. The CDR3 DNA is TGTGCCAGCAGCTTATCAACTGGGCGAAACACCATATATTTT. The encoded protein is CASSLSTGRNTIYF.

This clone was observed a few times. The chain recombines TRBV6-1 with TRBJ2-7; TRBD1 agrees at 10 bases. The V gene's germline CDR1 is MNHNS and CDR2 SASEGT. Germline trimming cut 2 bases from V and 5 bases from J; bases unmatched to any gene: 3. CDR3 length: 14 amino acids. The CDR3 coding sequence is TGTGCCAGCAGTGAACCGGGACAGGGGAACGAGCAGTACTTC. Its translation: CASSEPGQGNEQYF.

This clone was seen a handful of times. The chain combines TRBV6-6 with TRBJ2-7; no clear D gene. Looked up from germline, CDR1 is MNHNY and CDR2 is SVGAGI (reference sequence). The CDR3 consists of 11 residues. The germline V and J ends were trimmed by 7 bases and 3 bases, with 7 bases remaining between them. This CDR3 reads CASTLNYEQYF. The CDR3 region has the DNA TGTGCCAGCACCTTAAACTACGAGCAGTACTTC.

The chain has TRBV7-3 and TRBJ2-1, with a possible D match to TRBD2 (5 bases). The V end was cut by 5 bases, the J end by 7 bases, with 18 bases between. The CDR3 contains 15 residues. From germline, CDR1 is SGHTA and CDR2 FQGTGA. The CDR3 bases are TGTGCCAGCAGCGCCTTAGGGTTACGCGGGAATGAGCAGTTCTTC. Amino acid sequence: CASSALGLRGNEQFF.

The count of this clone is one. V and J are TRBV2 and TRBJ2-3; TRBD1 might be the D (6 bases). Germline V CDR1 and CDR2: SNHLY, FYNNEI. Trimming stripped 4 bases from V and 3 bases from J, with 14 bases between. This CDR3 spans 15 amino acids. The CDR3: CASSAGQSGTDTQYF. The DNA of the CDR3 is TGTGCCAGCAGTGCTGGACAGTCGGGGACAGATACGCAGTATTTT.

The chain has TRBV27 and TRBJ1-1, with TRBD1 as a possible D gene (6 bases). Germline CDR1 MNHEY, CDR2 SMNVEV (reference sequence). V lost 8 bases and J 0 bases, leaving 16 bases between the germline ends. The CDR3 spans 15 residues. The CDR3 is CASLRNRDMNTEAFF. The CDR3 DNA reads TGTGCCAGCCTCCGGAACAGGGACATGAACACTGAAGCTTTCTTT.

The chain combines TRBV4-3 with TRBJ2-3; 7 bases match TRBD2. The germline V gene has CDR1 LGHNA and CDR2 YSLEER. J lost 2 bases, V lost 0 bases, and 8 bases had no gene match. The CDR3 has 17 amino acids. CDR3 in amino acids: CASSQDWASGVTDTQYF. CDR3 DNA: TGCGCCAGCAGCCAAGATTGGGCTAGCGGAGTCACAGATACGCAGTATTTT.

This chain uses TRBV2 with TRBJ1-5, with a weak D call TRBD1 (6 bases). The CDR3 runs to 13 residues. CDR1 and CDR2 (germline): SNHLY, FYNNEI. The ends were cut back, 7 bases at V and 3 bases at J, with 10 bases in the middle. In DNA, the CDR3 is TGTGCCAGCAACCCAGGGGCCAATCAGCCCCAGCATTTT. Its translation is CASNPGANQPQHF.

This chain joins TRBV5-1 and TRBJ2-3, with TRBD1 as a possible D gene (6 bases). The germline CDR1 and CDR2 sequences are SGHRS and YFSETQ. V lost 0 bases to trimming and J lost 0 bases, with 8 bases between them. The CDR3 extends over 15 amino acids. DNA of the CDR3: TGCGCCAGCAGCTTGGGGGGGCGGAGCACAGATACGCAGTATTTT. The encoded protein is CASSLGGRSTDTQYF.

CDR3 nucleotide sequence: TGCGCCAGCAGCCAAGACCCCGACAGCTATTACGAGCAGTACTTC. It translates to CASSQDPDSYYEQYF. The rearrangement joins TRBV4-1 to TRBJ2-7; tentatively, D is TRBD1 (5 bases). The CDR3 consists of 15 residues. V lost 0 bases and J 4 bases, leaving 13 bases between the germline ends. Per the germline V gene, CDR1 is MGHRA and CDR2 is YSYEKL.

The CDR3 region is CASSRPSGSTDTQYF. The CDR3 DNA is TGTGCCAGCAGCCGACCTAGCGGGAGCACAGATACGCAGTATTTT. The chain recombines TRBV5-6 with TRBJ2-3, with 8 positions matching TRBD2. Per germline, CDR1 SGHDT and CDR2 YYEEEE. Trimming at V came to 4 bases and at J to 0 bases, leaving 4 bases not matched to a gene. This CDR3 contains 15 residues.

The chain links TRBV28 to TRBJ1-4; D is unresolved. Between the trimmed V and J ends, which lost 6 bases and 11 bases, there was a span of 16 bases. CDR1 MDHEN and CDR2 SYDVKM come from the germline V gene. This CDR3 spans 13 amino acids. DNA of the CDR3: TGTGCCAGCAGCCTACTCGCCCCCGGTAAACTGTTTTTT. Amino acid sequence: CASSLLAPGKLFF. Looking up the rest from reference TRBV28 and TRBJ1-4 gives the full variable domain: DVKVTQSSRYLVKRTGEKVFLECVQDMDHENMFWYRQDPGLGLRLIYFSYDVKMKEKGDIPEGYSVSREKKERFSLILESASTNQTSMYLCASSLLAPGKLFFGSGTQLSVL.

The chain links TRBV14 to TRBJ2-5; TRBD2 matches at 10 bases. Near its end, the DNA agrees better with TRBJ2-7, so the J call may be wrong. Germline V lookup: CDR1 SGHDN, CDR2 FVKESK. The CDR3 runs to 16 residues. DNA of the CDR3: TGTGCCAGCAGCCCAAGGGGGCTAGCGGGAGTCTACGAGCAGTACTTC. This gives the protein CASSPRGLAGVYEQYF.

In DNA, the CDR3 is TGTGCCAGCAGCTTAGAAAGTTCGCTACTAGCGGGAAGTGATGAGCAGTTCTTC. The encoded protein is CASSLESSLLAGSDEQFF. The chain is built from TRBV11-2 and TRBJ2-1; 10 nucleotides agree with TRBD2. This CDR3 has 18 residues. V dropped 0 bases and J dropped 8; count of bases not matched to a gene: 13. Germline CDR1 is SGHAT and CDR2 is FQNNGV.

The rearrangement uses TRBV11-3 and TRBJ2-7; 7 bases align to TRBD2. Trimming removed 4 bases from V and 3 bases from J; junction bases left unmatched: 6. This CDR3 region has 14 residues. From germline, CDR1 is SGHNT and CDR2 YENEEA. CDR3 amino acids: CASSSSGGSYEQYF. DNA of the CDR3: TGTGCCAGCAGCTCCTCCGGGGGGAGCTACGAGCAGTACTTC.

The rearrangement joins TRBV28 to TRBJ2-5; D perhaps matches TRBD1 (6 bases). The DNA end is more similar to TRBJ2-7, so the J call may be wrong. The CDR3 length is 14 residues. Germline V CDR1 and CDR2: MDHEN, SYDVKM. The chain's CDR3 is CASSLFDRSNEQYF. In nucleotides, the CDR3 is TGTGCCAGCAGTCTCTTTGACAGGTCCAACGAGCAGTACTTC.

CDR3 sequence reads: CASSNRTGSLTDTQYF. CDR3 DNA sequence: TGTGCCAGCAGCAATCGGACAGGGAGTTTGACAGATACGCAGTATTTT. This chain links TRBV21-1 with TRBJ2-3; the table calls TRBD1, which could not be checked here. TRBV21-1 is flagged as a pseudogene. This CDR3 spans 16 amino acids.

V usage is TRBV27 and J usage is TRBJ2-7; 7 nucleotides agree with TRBD1. V dropped 6 bases and J dropped 0; count of bases not matched to a gene: 5. The CDR3 runs 14 residues. Germline V gives CDR1 MNHEY, CDR2 SMNVEV (reference sequence). This chain's CDR3 is CASSNRDSSYEQYF. CDR3 nucleotide sequence: TGTGCCAGCAGCAACCGGGACAGCTCCTACGAGCAGTACTTC.

The count of this clone is one. The V gene is TRBV5-1, the J gene TRBJ1-1, with D unclear. Germline V CDR1 and CDR2: SGHRS, YFSETQ. The CDR3 loop spans 15 amino acids. V lost 4 bases and J lost 1, with 14 bases in between. CDR3 coding DNA: TGCGCCAGCAGCGATCTCACGCGCGGGAACACTGAAGCTTTCTTT. Translated, it gives CASSDLTRGNTEAFF.